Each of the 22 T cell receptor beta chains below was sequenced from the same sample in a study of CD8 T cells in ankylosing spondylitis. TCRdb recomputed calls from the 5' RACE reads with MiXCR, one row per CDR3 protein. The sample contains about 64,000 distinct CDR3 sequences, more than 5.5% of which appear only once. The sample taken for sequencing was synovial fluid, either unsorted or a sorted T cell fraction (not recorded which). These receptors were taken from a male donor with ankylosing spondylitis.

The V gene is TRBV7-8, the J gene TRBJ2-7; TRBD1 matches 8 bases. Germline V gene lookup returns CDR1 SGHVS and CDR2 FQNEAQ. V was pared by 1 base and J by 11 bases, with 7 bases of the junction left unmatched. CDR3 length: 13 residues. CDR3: CASSLDMDRAKYF. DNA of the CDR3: TGTGCCAGCAGCTTAGATATGGACAGGGCCAAGTACTTC.

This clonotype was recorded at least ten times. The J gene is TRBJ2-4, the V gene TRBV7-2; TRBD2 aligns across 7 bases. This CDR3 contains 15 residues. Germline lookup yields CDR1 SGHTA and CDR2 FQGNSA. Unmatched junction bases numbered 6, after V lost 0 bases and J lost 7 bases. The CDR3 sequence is CASSLAFGGGNIQYF. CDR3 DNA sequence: TGTGCCAGCAGCTTAGCTTTCGGCGGGGGTAACATTCAGTACTTC. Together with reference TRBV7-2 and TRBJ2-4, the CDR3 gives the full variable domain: GAGVSQSPSNKVTEKGKDVELRCDPISGHTALYWYRQSLGQGLEFLIYFQGNSAPDKSGLPSDRFSAERTGGSVSTLTIQRTQQEDSAVYLCASSLAFGGGNIQYFGAGTRLSVL.

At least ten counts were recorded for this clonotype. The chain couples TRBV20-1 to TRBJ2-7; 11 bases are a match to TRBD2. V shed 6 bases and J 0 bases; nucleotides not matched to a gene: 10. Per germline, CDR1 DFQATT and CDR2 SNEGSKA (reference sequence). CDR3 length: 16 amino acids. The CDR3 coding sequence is TGCAGTGCAGAAGATCGGGGGACTAGCGGCTCCTACGAGCAGTACTTC. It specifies CSAEDRGTSGSYEQYF.

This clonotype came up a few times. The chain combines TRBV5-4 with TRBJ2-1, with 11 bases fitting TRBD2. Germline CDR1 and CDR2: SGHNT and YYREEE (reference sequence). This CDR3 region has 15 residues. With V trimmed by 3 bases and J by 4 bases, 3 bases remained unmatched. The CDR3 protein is CASSSRLAGYNEQFF. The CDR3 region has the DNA TGTGCCAGCAGCTCAAGACTAGCGGGGTACAATGAGCAGTTCTTC.

The CDR3 bases are TGTGCCAGCAGCCCTGCTAGGGCGCAGTTCTTC. Translation: CASSPARAQFF. The J gene is TRBJ2-1, the V gene TRBV7-8; no reliable D call. The germline gives CDR1 SGHVS, CDR2 FQNEAQ. The length of the CDR3 is 11 residues. The ends were cut back, 5 bases at V and 12 bases at J, with 11 bases in the middle.

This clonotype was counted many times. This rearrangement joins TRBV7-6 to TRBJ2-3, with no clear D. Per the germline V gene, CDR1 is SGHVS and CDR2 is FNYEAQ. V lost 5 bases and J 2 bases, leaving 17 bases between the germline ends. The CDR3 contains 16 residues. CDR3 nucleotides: TGTGCCAGCAGCCCGGAAGGACGGCCCTTCACAGATACGCAGTATTTT. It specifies CASSPEGRPFTDTQYF.

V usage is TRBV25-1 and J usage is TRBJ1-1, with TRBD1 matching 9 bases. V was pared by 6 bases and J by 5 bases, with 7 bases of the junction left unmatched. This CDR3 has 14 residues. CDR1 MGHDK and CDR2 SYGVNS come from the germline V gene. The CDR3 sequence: CASSPTGGRTEAFF. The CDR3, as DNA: TGTGCCAGCAGCCCGACAGGGGGTCGGACTGAAGCTTTCTTT.

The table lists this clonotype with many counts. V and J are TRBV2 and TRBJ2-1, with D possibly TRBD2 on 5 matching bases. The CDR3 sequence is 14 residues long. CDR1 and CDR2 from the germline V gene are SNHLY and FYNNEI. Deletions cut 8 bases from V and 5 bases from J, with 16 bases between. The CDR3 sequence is CASLRGSGDNEQFF. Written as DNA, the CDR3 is TGTGCCAGCCTGCGAGGGAGTGGAGACAATGAGCAGTTCTTC.

For the CDR3, the DNA is TGCGCCAGCAGCTACGACGAGAATAGGGCTAGCGGGATGAAGGGTGAGCAGTTCTTC. Translating gives CASSYDENRASGMKGEQFF. The genes are TRBV5-1 and TRBJ2-1; 9 bases line up with TRBD2. Germline V gene sequence: CDR1 SGHRS, CDR2 YFSETQ. This CDR3 comprises 19 residues. Trimming at V came to 3 bases and at J to 9 bases, leaving 22 bases not matched to a gene.

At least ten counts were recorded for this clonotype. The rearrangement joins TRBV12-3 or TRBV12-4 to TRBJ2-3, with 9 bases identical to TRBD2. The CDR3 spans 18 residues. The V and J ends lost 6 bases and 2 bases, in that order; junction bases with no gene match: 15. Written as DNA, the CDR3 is TGTGCCAGCAGCCGGGACGGGTGGTCTAGCGGGACCACAGATACGCAGTATTTT. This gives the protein CASSRDGWSSGTTDTQYF.

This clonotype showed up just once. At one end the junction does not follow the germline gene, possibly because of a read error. CDR3: CPSSKTGGAVVDEQYF. The DNA of the CDR3 is TGTCCCAGTAGTAAGACAGGGGGCGCGGTAGTCGACGAGCAGTACTTC. This chain joins TRBV19 and TRBJ2-7, with TRBD1 matching over 10 bases. The CDR3 has 16 residues. CDR1 is LNHDA and CDR2 is SQIVND in the germline V gene (reference sequence). The entire variable domain, with the rest obtained from reference TRBV19 and TRBJ2-7, is as follows: DGGITQSPKYLFRKEGQNVTLSCEQNLNHDAMYWYRQDPGQGLRLIYYSQIVNDFQKGDIAEGYSVSREKKESFPLTVTSAQKNPTAFYLCPSSKTGGAVVDEQYFGPGTRLTVT.

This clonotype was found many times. CDR3 sequence (DNA): TGTGCCAGCACCGAGGGATGGGACAGGACAATCCGGCGTCAGCCCCAGCATTTT. Protein product: CASTEGWDRTIRRQPQHF. J is TRBJ1-5 and V is TRBV2; TRBD1 matches at 8 bases. With V trimmed by 7 bases and J by 6 bases, 20 bases remained unmatched. Germline CDR1 and CDR2: SNHLY and FYNNEI. The CDR3 consists of 18 residues.

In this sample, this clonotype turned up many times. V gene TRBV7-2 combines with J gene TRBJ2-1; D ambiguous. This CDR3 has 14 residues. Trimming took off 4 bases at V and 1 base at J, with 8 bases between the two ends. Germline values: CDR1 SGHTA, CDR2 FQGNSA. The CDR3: CASSSGGSYNEQFF. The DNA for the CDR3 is TGTGCCAGCAGCTCCGGTGGGTCCTACAATGAGCAGTTCTTC.

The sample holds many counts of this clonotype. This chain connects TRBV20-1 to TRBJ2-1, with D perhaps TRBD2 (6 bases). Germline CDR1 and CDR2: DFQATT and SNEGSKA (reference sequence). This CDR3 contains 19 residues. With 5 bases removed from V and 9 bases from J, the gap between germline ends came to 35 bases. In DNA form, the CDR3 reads TGCAGTGCTCCCCTTCGGGGCGGGACCAAGGTTGATTGGTTGAGTGAGCAGTTCTTC. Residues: CSAPLRGGTKVDWLSEQFF.

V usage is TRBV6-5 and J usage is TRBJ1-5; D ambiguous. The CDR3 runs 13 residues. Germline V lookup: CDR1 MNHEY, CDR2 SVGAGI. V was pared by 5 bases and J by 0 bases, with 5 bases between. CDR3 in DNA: TGTGCCAGCAGTACTTATAGCAATCAGCCCCAGCATTTT. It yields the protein CASSTYSNQPQHF.

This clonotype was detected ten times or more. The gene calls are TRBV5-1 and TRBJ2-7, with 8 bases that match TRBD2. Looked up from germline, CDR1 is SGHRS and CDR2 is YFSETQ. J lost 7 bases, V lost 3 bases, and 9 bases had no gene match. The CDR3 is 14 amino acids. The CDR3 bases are TGCGCCAGCAGCTGGACTAGCTCGTCGGGTGAGCAGTACTTC. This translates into CASSWTSSSGEQYF.

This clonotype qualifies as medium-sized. DNA of the CDR3: TGCAGTGCTAGTGAGCCACAGGGCACCGGGGAGCTGTTTTTT. Residues: CSASEPQGTGELFF. The chain carries TRBV20-1 and TRBJ2-2, with D possibly matching TRBD1 (6 bases). Germline V CDR1 and CDR2: DFQATT, SNEGSKA (reference sequence). Deletions cut 3 bases from V and 4 bases from J, with 12 bases between. CDR3 size: 14 residues.

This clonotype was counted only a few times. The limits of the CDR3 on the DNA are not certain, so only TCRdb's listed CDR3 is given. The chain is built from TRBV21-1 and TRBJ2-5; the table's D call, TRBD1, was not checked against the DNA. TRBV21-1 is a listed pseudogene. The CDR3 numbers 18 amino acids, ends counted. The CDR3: CASSKVGQGAKIQETQYF.

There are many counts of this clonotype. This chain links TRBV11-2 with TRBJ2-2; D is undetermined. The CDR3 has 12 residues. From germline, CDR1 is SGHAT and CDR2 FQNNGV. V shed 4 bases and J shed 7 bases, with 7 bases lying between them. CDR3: CASSSSIGELFF. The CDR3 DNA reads TGTGCCAGCAGCTCTTCAATCGGGGAGCTGTTTTTT.

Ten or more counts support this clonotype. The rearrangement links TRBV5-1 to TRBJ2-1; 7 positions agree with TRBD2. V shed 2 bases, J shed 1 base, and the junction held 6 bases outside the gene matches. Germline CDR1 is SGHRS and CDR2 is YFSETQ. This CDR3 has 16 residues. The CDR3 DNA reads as TGCGCCAGCAGCTTATCCGGAGCGGGATCCTACAATGAGCAGTTCTTC. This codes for CASSLSGAGSYNEQFF.

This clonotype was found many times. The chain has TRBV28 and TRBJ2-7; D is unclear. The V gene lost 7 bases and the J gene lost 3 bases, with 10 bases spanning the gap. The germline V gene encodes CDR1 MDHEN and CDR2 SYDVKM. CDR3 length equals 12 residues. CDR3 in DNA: TGTGCCAGCACTAGGGCCGACTACGAGCAGTACTTC. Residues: CASTRADYEQYF. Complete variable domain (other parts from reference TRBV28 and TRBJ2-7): DVKVTQSSRYLVKRTGEKVFLECVQDMDHENMFWYRQDPGLGLRLIYFSYDVKMKEKGDIPEGYSVSREKKERFSLILESASTNQTSMYLCASTRADYEQYFGPGTRLTVT.

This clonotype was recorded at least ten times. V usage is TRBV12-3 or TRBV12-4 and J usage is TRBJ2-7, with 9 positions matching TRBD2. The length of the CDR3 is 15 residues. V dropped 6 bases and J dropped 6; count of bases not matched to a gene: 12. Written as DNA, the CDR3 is TGTGCCAGCAGCCCTAAGGGGCGGGAGGGCTTCGAGCAGTACTTC. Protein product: CASSPKGREGFEQYF.